Below, 17 T cell receptor beta chains from the same sample are listed, as sequenced in a study of blood T cell repertoires in COVID-19. Produced via immunoSEQ multiplex PCR; TCRdb's table is partial and in-frame only. The sample includes hundreds of thousands of clones, more than 75% of them seen just once. The sequencing input was peripheral blood. These receptors all come from a woman aged 50 to 60 with COVID-19, enrolled during active disease.

In this sample, this clone turned up once. The junction and the germline gene differ at one end; a read error may be behind it. This chain joins TRBV27 and TRBJ1-2; 9 nucleotides line up with TRBD1. Germline CDR1 MNHEY, CDR2 SMNVEV (reference sequence). CDR3 size: 14 residues. The CDR3 nucleotides are TGTGTCAGCAGTACACAACAGGGGGCGGGAGGCTACACCTTC. Amino acids: CVSSTQQGAGGYTF.

The chain is built from TRBV19 and TRBJ1-1; 12 nucleotides agree with TRBD1. Looked up from germline, CDR1 is LNHDA and CDR2 is SQIVND (reference sequence). V lost 6 bases, J lost 8 bases, and 13 bases stayed unmatched. This CDR3 has 16 amino acids. DNA of the CDR3: TGTGCCAGTAGGCCTTCCTCCGGGACAGGGGGCGGAGAAGCTTTCTTT. Encoded protein: CASRPSSGTGGGEAFF.

J is TRBJ2-1 and V is TRBV30; D gene ambiguous. The CDR3 consists of 13 residues. V gave up 2 bases and J gave up 8 bases, with 13 bases separating them. The germline gives CDR1 GTSNPN, CDR2 SVGIG (reference sequence). The CDR3 nucleotides read TGTGCCTGGAGTCCCGGGTTGTGGGATGAGCAGTTCTTC. Translation gives CAWSPGLWDEQFF.

This clone has a single count. The chain employs TRBV5-1 and TRBJ2-7; D not certain. The CDR3 length is 14 residues. Germline CDR1 reads SGHRS; CDR2 reads YFSETQ. The V end was cut by 7 bases, the J end by 0 bases, with 14 bases between. In DNA form, the CDR3 reads TGCGCCAGCCGAGGCGTAGATAGCTCCTACGAGCAGTACTTC. It encodes CASRGVDSSYEQYF.

This chain joins TRBV12-3 or TRBV12-4 and TRBJ1-5, with 8 bases that match TRBD1. V dropped 6 bases and J dropped 4; count of bases not matched to a gene: 2. There are 13 residues in the CDR3. CDR3 protein: CASRGTGNQPQHF. The CDR3 bases are TGTGCCAGCAGGGGGACAGGTAATCAGCCCCAGCATTTT.

This chain links TRBV18 with TRBJ2-2, with D hard to call. CDR3 length equals 12 residues. Germline V gene data show CDR1 as KGHSH and CDR2 as LQKENI. The V and J ends lost 3 bases and 9 bases respectively, with 8 bases between them. The CDR3 nucleotides read TGTGCCAGCTCACCTTCAGGATGGGAGCTGTTTTTT. Translated, it gives CASSPSGWELFF.

V and J are TRBV7-9 and TRBJ2-1; 10 nucleotides agree with TRBD1. Germline V gene data show CDR1 as SEHNR and CDR2 as FQNEAQ (reference sequence). The V segment lost 2 bases and the J segment 3 bases; nucleotides outside the gene matches: 10. This CDR3 has 18 amino acids. The CDR3 is CASSLFRVRDRGYNEQFF. The CDR3 coding sequence is TGTGCCAGCAGCTTATTTAGGGTGCGGGACAGGGGCTACAATGAGCAGTTCTTC.

V and J are TRBV2 and TRBJ2-7; 16 bases align to TRBD2. The CDR3 runs 17 residues. Germline CDR1 is SNHLY and CDR2 is FYNNEI. V was clipped by 6 bases and J by 1 base; unmatched bases: 6. The CDR3 reads CASSGTSGRARSYEQYF. DNA of the CDR3: TGTGCCAGCAGCGGGACTAGCGGGAGGGCCCGGTCCTACGAGCAGTACTTC.

This clone was detected ten times or more. The chain has TRBV9 and TRBJ1-6, with TRBD1 matching over 8 bases. The junction had 6 bases not matched to a gene; V was cut back by 0 bases and J by 10 bases. The CDR3 loop spans 15 amino acids. Germline V lookup: CDR1 SGDLS, CDR2 YYNGEE. The CDR3 region is CASSVAPGGESPLHF. In DNA, the CDR3 is TGTGCCAGCAGCGTAGCCCCAGGGGGCGAGTCACCCCTCCACTTT.

The V call is TRBV6-2 or TRBV6-3, the J call TRBJ1-2; TRBD1 might be the D (6 bases). Germline V CDR1 and CDR2: MNHEY, SVGEGT. V was shortened by 4 bases and J by 4 bases, with 7 bases between the two germline ends. This CDR3 is 12 amino acids long. The CDR3, as DNA: TGTGCCAGCAGTTCAGGGGTCTATGGCTACACCTTC. This sequence encodes CASSSGVYGYTF.

This clone has more than one count but fewer than ten. V usage is TRBV6-2 or TRBV6-3 and J usage is TRBJ1-2; 7 positions agree with TRBD1. Trimming cost V 5 bases and J 4 bases; bases outside gene matches: 4. The CDR3 loop spans 13 amino acids. Germline assignment: CDR1 MNHEY and CDR2 SVGEGT. This CDR3 is CASSDRVPYGYTF. CDR3 in DNA: TGTGCCAGCAGTGACAGGGTTCCCTATGGCTACACCTTC.

The chain employs TRBV2 and TRBJ1-2; D unresolved. CDR1 and CDR2 (germline): SNHLY, FYNNEI. The V and J ends lost 4 bases and 4 bases respectively, with 13 bases between them. The CDR3 is 14 amino acids. The chain's CDR3 is CASSARTTSYGYTF. DNA for the CDR3: TGTGCCAGCAGTGCCAGGACTACCTCCTATGGCTACACCTTC.

V is TRBV6-1 and J is TRBJ1-2; no definite D call. The CDR3 consists of 13 residues. Germline V CDR1 and CDR2: MNHNS, SASEGT. Trimming pared 3 bases from V and 8 bases from J, leaving 13 bases between. CDR3 protein: CASSDWTAGGYTF. The CDR3 DNA is TGTGCCAGCAGTGATTGGACCGCGGGCGGCTACACCTTC.

The chain recombines TRBV4-1 with TRBJ2-3, with 8 bases fitting TRBD2. The CDR3 is made up of 17 amino acids. The J segment lost 3 bases and the V segment lost 0 bases, leaving 8 bases of the junction unmatched. Germline assignment: CDR1 MGHRA and CDR2 YSYEKL. Here the CDR3 reads CASSQDPGTSGTDTQYF. CDR3 coding DNA: TGCGCCAGCAGCCAAGATCCTGGGACTAGTGGGACAGATACGCAGTATTTT.

V and J are TRBV9 and TRBJ1-4, with TRBD1 identical over 10 bases. In germline, CDR1 is SGDLS, CDR2 YYNGEE. V gave up 0 bases and J gave up 8 bases; unmatched junction bases: 7. The length of the CDR3 is 16 residues. The CDR3 nucleotides are TGTGCCAGCAGCGTAGCCCGGGACAGGGGTGGAGAAAAACTGTTTTTT. Protein product: CASSVARDRGGEKLFF.

The chain has TRBV27 and TRBJ2-1, with 8 bases aligning to TRBD2. Trimming removed 9 bases from V and 4 bases from J; junction bases left unmatched: 14. The CDR3 consists of 16 residues. Germline CDR1 is MNHEY and CDR2 is SMNVEV (reference sequence). CDR3 nucleotide sequence: TGTGCCAGTCCCCCTTTAGCGGGACCGTCGTACAATGAGCAGTTCTTC. This encodes CASPPLAGPSYNEQFF.

The chain uses TRBV7-3 and TRBJ2-1; weak D call: TRBD2 (6 bases). CDR3 length equals 14 residues. Germline CDR1 reads SGHTA; CDR2 reads FQGTGA. V was cut by 5 bases and J by 8 bases, with 16 bases left in between. In nucleotides, the CDR3 is TGTGCCAGCAGCGCGACGATGCGGGGCGATGAGCAGTTCTTC. It encodes CASSATMRGDEQFF.